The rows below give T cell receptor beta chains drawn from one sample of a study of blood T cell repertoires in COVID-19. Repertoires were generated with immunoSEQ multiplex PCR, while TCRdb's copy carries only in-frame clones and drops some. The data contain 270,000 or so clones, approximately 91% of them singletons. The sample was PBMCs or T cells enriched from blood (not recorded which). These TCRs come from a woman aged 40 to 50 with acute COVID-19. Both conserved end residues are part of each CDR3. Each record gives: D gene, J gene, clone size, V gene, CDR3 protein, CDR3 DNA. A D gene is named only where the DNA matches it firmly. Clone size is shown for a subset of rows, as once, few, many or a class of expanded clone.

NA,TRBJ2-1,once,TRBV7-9,CASSLSSNEQFF,TGTGCCAGCAGCTTAAGCTCCAATGAGCAGTTCTTC
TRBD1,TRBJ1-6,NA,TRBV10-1,CASSKTGSSYNSPLHF,TGCGCCAGCAGTAAGACAGGGAGCTCCTATAATTCACCCCTCCACTTT
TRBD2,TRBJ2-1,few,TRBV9,CASSARASGIGEQFF,TGTGCCAGCAGCGCGCGGGCTAGCGGGATAGGTGAGCAGTTCTTC
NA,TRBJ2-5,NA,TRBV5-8,CASSVPGLQETQYF,TGTGCCAGCAGCGTACCGGGATTACAAGAGACCCAGTACTTC
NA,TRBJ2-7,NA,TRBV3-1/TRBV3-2,CASSQDRTAGKIYEQYF,TGTGCCAGCAGCCAAGATAGGACAGCCGGGAAAATCTACGAGCAGTACTTC
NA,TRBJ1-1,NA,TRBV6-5,CASHPYSPNTEAFF,TGTGCCAGTCATCCGTACAGCCCGAACACTGAAGCTTTCTTT
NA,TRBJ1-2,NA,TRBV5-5,CASSLNGNYGYTF,TGTGCCAGCAGCTTAAATGGCAACTATGGCTACACCTTC
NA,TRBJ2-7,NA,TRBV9,CASPAGKPYEQYF,TGTGCCAGCCCCGCGGGGAAACCCTACGAGCAGTACTTC
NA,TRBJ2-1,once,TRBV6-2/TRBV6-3,CASSYDRTRSSYNEQFF,TGTGCCAGCAGTTACGACCGAACTAGAAGCTCCTACAATGAGCAGTTCTTC
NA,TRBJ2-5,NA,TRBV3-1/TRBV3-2,CASSQDTGFQETQYF,TGTGCCAGCAGCCAAGACACGGGATTCCAAGAGACCCAGTACTTC
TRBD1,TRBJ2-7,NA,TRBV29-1,CSVATGGAYEQYF,TGCAGCGTCGCTACAGGGGGCGCCTACGAGCAGTACTTC
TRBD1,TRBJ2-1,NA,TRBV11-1,CASSLGTGGIYNEQFF,TGTGCCAGCAGCTTAGGGACAGGTGGGATCTACAATGAGCAGTTCTTC
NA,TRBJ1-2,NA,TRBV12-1,CASSLGTGCYTF,TGTGCCAGCAGCCTGGGGACAGGGTGCTACACCTTC
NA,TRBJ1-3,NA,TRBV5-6,CASSLDGSFSGNTIYF,TGTGCCAGCAGCTTAGACGGGAGTTTCTCTGGAAACACCATATATTTT
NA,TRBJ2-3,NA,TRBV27,CASSLRGASTDTQYF,TGTGCCAGCAGTTTGAGAGGCGCTAGCACAGATACGCAGTATTTT
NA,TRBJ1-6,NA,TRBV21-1,CASSFRTDSFSYNSPLHF,TGTGCCAGCAGCTTTCGGACAGACAGTTTCTCCTATAATTCACCCCTCCACTTT
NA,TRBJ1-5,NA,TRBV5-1,CASSLEGRNQPQHF,TGCGCCAGCAGCTTGGAGGGGCGCAATCAGCCCCAGCATTTT
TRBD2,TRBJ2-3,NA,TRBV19,CASSTYGGGTDTQYF,TGTGCCAGTAGTACTTACGGGGGGGGCACAGATACGCAGTATTTT
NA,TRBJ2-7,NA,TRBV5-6,CASSLRIITNSYEQYF,TGTGCCAGCAGCCTTCGAATAATCACTAACTCCTACGAGCAGTACTTC
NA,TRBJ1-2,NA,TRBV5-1,CASSLDVGGLRGYTF,TGCGCCAGCAGCTTGGATGTGGGGGGGCTTCGCGGCTACACCTTC
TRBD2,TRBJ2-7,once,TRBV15,CATSRDLLAGVREQYF,TGTGCCACCAGCAGAGATTTATTAGCGGGAGTGCGGGAGCAGTACTTC
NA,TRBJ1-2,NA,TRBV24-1,CATHDGGADYGYTF,TGTGCCACCCACGATGGGGGCGCGGACTATGGCTACACCTTC
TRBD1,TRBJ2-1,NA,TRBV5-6,CASSFGQGRYNEQFF,TGTGCCAGCAGCTTCGGACAGGGCCGCTACAATGAGCAGTTCTTC
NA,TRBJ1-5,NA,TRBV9,CASRRAGAGQPQHF,TGTGCCAGCCGGAGAGCGGGGGCAGGGCAGCCCCAGCATTTT
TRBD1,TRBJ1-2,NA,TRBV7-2,CASSLARGQGAIGYTF,TGTGCCAGCAGCTTAGCGCGTGGACAGGGGGCGATAGGCTACACCTTC
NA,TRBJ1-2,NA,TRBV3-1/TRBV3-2,CASSQDLSPGGYTF,TGTGCCAGCAGCCAAGATCTTTCGCCGGGGGGCTACACCTTC
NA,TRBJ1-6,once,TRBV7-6,CASSLARRGRNSPLHF,TGTGCCAGCAGCTTAGCGAGGCGGGGGCGAAATTCACCCCTCCACTTT
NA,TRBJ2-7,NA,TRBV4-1,CASSQEGSYEQYF,TGCGCCAGCAGCCAAGAGGGCAGCTACGAGCAGTACTTC
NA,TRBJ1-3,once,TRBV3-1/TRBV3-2,CASSQSHGNTIYF,TGTGCCAGCAGCCAAAGCCATGGAAACACCATATATTTT
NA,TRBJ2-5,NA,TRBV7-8,CASSLIQEETQYF,TGTGCCAGCAGCCTAATACAGGAAGAGACCCAGTACTTC
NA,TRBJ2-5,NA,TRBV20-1,CSAQQETQYF,TGCAGTGCCCAACAAGAGACCCAGTACTTC
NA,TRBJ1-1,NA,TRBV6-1,CASSEAGRGTTEAFF,TGTGCCAGCAGTGAAGCGGGTCGGGGGACCACTGAAGCTTTCTTT
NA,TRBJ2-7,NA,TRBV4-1,CASSQDPTGYEQYF,TGCGCCAGCAGCCAAGATCCCACAGGGTACGAGCAGTACTTC
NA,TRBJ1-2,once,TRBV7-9,CASSRTGEFNYGYTF,TGTGCCAGCAGCCGAACAGGAGAATTTAACTATGGCTACACCTTC
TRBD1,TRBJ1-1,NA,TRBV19,CASSDRVGDGTEAFF,TGTGCCAGTAGTGACAGGGTTGGCGATGGGACTGAAGCTTTCTTT
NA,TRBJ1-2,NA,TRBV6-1,CASSEQGIEGYTF,TGTGCCAGCAGTGAACAGGGGATCGAGGGCTACACCTTC
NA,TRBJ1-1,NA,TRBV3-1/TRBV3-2,CASSRQGRTEAFF,TGTGCCAGCAGCCGCCAGGGGCGCACTGAAGCTTTCTTT
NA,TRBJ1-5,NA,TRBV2,CASTLGQGRQPQHF,TGTGCCAGCACCCTGGGGCAGGGAAGGCAGCCCCAGCATTTT
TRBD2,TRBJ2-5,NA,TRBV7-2,CASSSSRLAEETQYF,TGTGCCAGCAGCTCAAGTAGACTAGCGGAAGAGACCCAGTACTTC
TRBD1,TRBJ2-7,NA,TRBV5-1,CASRPGTGGEGQYF,TGCGCCAGCAGGCCCGGGACAGGGGGCGAGGGGCAGTACTTC
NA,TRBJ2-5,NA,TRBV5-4,CASSLGVSGGRETQYF,TGTGCCAGCAGCTTGGGAGTGTCAGGAGGGCGGGAGACCCAGTACTTC
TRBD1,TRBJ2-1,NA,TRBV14,CASSHPDRGHNEQFF,TGTGCCAGCAGCCATCCGGACAGGGGGCACAATGAGCAGTTCTTC
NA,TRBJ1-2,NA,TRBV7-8,CASSPTNYGYTF,TGTGCCAGCAGCCCCACTAACTATGGCTACACCTTC
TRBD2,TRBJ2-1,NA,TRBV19,CASSTASGQFF,TGTGCCAGTAGTACCGCTAGCGGACAGTTCTTC
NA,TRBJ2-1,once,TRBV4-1,CASTIGGGSYNEQFF,TGCGCCAGCACCATAGGGGGGGGGTCTTACAATGAGCAGTTCTTC
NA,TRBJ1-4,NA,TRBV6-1,CASSAGTLATNEKLFF,TGTGCCAGCAGTGCCGGGACACTTGCAACTAATGAAAAACTGTTTTTT
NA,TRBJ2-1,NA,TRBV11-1,CASRSSRDSTSGEQFF,TGTGCCAGCAGGTCAAGCCGGGACTCCACCTCCGGTGAGCAGTTCTTC
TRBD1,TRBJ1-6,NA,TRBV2,CASREDRRTNSPLHF,TGTGCCAGCAGAGAGGACAGGAGAACCAATTCACCCCTCCACTTT
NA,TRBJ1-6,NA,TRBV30,CAWSLQVTSSYNSPLHF,TGTGCCTGGAGTTTACAGGTGACGAGCTCCTATAATTCACCCCTCCACTTT
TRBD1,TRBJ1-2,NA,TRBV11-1,CASSSTRDRGKGYTF,TGTGCCAGCAGCTCAACTAGGGACAGAGGAAAAGGCTACACCTTC
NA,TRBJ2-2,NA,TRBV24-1,CATSPIGANTGELFF,TGTGCCACCAGCCCGATCGGGGCGAACACCGGGGAGCTGTTTTTT
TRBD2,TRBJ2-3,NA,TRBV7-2,CASSTHPSGGAYTQYF,TGTGCCAGCAGCACCCACCCTAGCGGGGGGGCGTATACGCAGTATTTT
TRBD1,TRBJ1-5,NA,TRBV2,CASSERQGAQPQHF,TGTGCCAGCAGTGAAAGGCAGGGGGCCCAGCCCCAGCATTTT
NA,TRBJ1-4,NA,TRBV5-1,CASSLEGRTNEKLFF,TGCGCCAGCAGCTTGGAGGGGCGGACTAATGAAAAACTGTTTTTT
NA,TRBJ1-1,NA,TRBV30,CAITAGWRAFF,TGTGCGATCACGGCCGGGTGGCGAGCTTTCTTT
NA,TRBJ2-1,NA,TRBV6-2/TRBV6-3,CASSHGGTGFGEQFF,TGTGCCAGCAGCCACGGGGGGACAGGTTTTGGTGAGCAGTTCTTC
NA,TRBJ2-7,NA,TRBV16,CASSPRGGEQYF,TGTGCCAGCAGCCCTCGAGGGGGCGAGCAGTACTTC